Sequencing of this TCR beta chain was carried out in a study of blood T cell repertoires in COVID-19. Study details: The samples span acute and convalescent COVID-19 from the United States, Italy and Spain. The analysed material was cDNA or gDNA that came from T cells, B-cell-depleted T cells, or PBMCs.

Libraries were prepared by immunoSEQ multiplex PCR; TCRdb keeps only in-frame clonotypes and omits some of them. The sample carries tens of thousands of clones, around 80% recorded once. Germline CDR1 reads MNHNS; CDR2 reads SASEGT. The CDR3 sequence is 15 residues long. Trimming removed 1 base from V and 4 bases from J; junction bases left unmatched: 7. This rearrangement joins TRBV6-1 to TRBJ2-7, with 7 bases that match TRBD2. The sequencing sample was made of peripheral blood. This clonotype originated in a human donor in a cohort sampled during active COVID-19. The DNA of the CDR3 is TGTGCCAGCAGTGAAGTTGGACTAGTGGCATACGAGCAGTACTTC. Translation: CASSEVGLVAYEQYF.